Listed here are 13 T cell receptor beta chains from one sample, sequenced in a study of T cell responses to AZD1222 COVID-19 vaccine. TCRdb's table, derived via immunoSEQ multiplex PCR, lists solely in-frame clones and lacks some. Found here are around 150,000 clones, approximately 94% of them singletons; the top ten hold 4% to 5.5%. This material consisted of peripheral blood, taken 28 days after the second AZD1222 dose. These receptors all stem from an adult who received the AZD1222 COVID-19 vaccine.

The gene calls are TRBV5-8 and TRBJ2-1; TRBD2 matches at 12 bases. The CDR3 spans 16 residues. The germline V gene encodes CDR1 SGHTS and CDR2 YDEGEE. Germline trimming cut 6 bases from V and 8 bases from J; bases unmatched to any gene: 12. CDR3 sequence reads: CASIPRSTSGSYEQFF. CDR3 DNA: TGTGCCAGCATCCCTCGGTCGACTAGCGGGAGTTATGAGCAGTTCTTC.

J is TRBJ2-4 and V is TRBV5-1; D remains ambiguous. CDR1 is SGHRS, CDR2 YFSETQ, per germline. The CDR3 loop spans 16 amino acids. The V gene lost 0 bases and the J gene lost 8 bases, with 18 bases spanning the gap. This chain's CDR3 is CASSLAPADGWDIQYF. The DNA of the CDR3 is TGCGCCAGCAGCTTGGCCCCGGCGGACGGGTGGGACATTCAGTACTTC.

This clone has more than one count but fewer than ten. V usage is TRBV3-1 (or the pseudogene TRBV3-2) and J usage is TRBJ1-3, with D tentatively TRBD1 (5 bases). The CDR3 contains 14 residues. V was clipped by 6 bases and J by 4 bases, with 13 bases between them. The germline V gene encodes CDR1 LGHDT and CDR2 YNNKEL (reference sequence). CDR3 coding DNA: TGTGCCAGCAGTGCCGGGACGCGGGGAAACACCATATATTTT. Translated: CASSAGTRGNTIYF.

The V call is TRBV19, the J call TRBJ1-5; no firm D call. V gave up 5 bases and J gave up 3 bases, with 8 bases separating them. The CDR3 has 13 residues. The germline CDR1 and CDR2 sequences are LNHDA and SQIVND (reference sequence). CDR3 nucleotides: TGTGCCAGTAGTCCATCAGACAATCAGCCCCAGCATTTT. It translates to CASSPSDNQPQHF.

V gene TRBV5-1 combines with J gene TRBJ2-3, with 9 bases identical to TRBD2. The germline V gene encodes CDR1 SGHRS and CDR2 YFSETQ. V trimming: 7 bases; J trimming: 0 bases; junction bases outside the gene matches: 3. The CDR3 is made up of 14 amino acids. The DNA for the CDR3 is TGCGCCAGCCGACTAGCGGTGAGCACAGATACGCAGTATTTT. Translation gives CASRLAVSTDTQYF.

The rearrangement uses TRBV27 and TRBJ2-1; D is possibly TRBD2 (6 bases). This CDR3 region has 14 residues. Germline CDR1 and CDR2: MNHEY and SMNVEV (reference sequence). With 7 bases removed from V and 8 bases from J, the gap between germline ends came to 18 bases. The CDR3 region has the DNA TGTGCCAGCAAATACGGGGGAGCGTGGGATGAGCAGTTCTTC. It encodes CASKYGGAWDEQFF.

The chain has TRBV4-3 and TRBJ1-4, with D tentatively TRBD1 (5 bases). This CDR3 spans 16 amino acids. V was cut by 0 bases and J by 3 bases, with 11 bases left in between. CDR1 is LGHNA and CDR2 is YSLEER in the germline V gene. The CDR3 bases are TGCGCCAGCAGCCAAGATCGTTGGGGCTCTAATGAAAAACTGTTTTTT. This encodes CASSQDRWGSNEKLFF.

The rearrangement links TRBV2 to TRBJ1-2; D not certain. Trimming left V 6 bases short and J 1 base short, with 12 bases between. From germline, CDR1 is SNHLY and CDR2 FYNNEI. The CDR3 is 14 amino acids. CDR3: CASSPDGLNYGYTF. In nucleotides, the CDR3 is TGTGCCAGCAGCCCCGACGGACTTAACTATGGCTACACCTTC.

The chain joins TRBV7-9 to TRBJ2-1; tentatively, D is TRBD2 (5 bases). Germline V gives CDR1 SEHNR, CDR2 FQNEAQ (reference sequence). CDR3 length equals 16 residues. V was clipped by 5 bases and J by 5 bases, with 19 bases between them. This CDR3 is CASSLIEAGPDNEQFF. The CDR3 DNA follows: TGTGCCAGCAGCCTTATAGAGGCGGGCCCCGACAATGAGCAGTTCTTC.

This clone has only one observation. The J gene is TRBJ2-7, the V gene TRBV21-1; TRBD2 is the table's D call and was not checked against the DNA. TRBV21-1 is noted as a pseudogene. The CDR3 is 17 residues long. The CDR3 DNA reads TGTGCCAGCAGCAAAGAGGACAGCGGGGCCCCCATCTACGAGCAGTACTTC. This encodes CASSKEDSGAPIYEQYF.

The V call is TRBV9, the J call TRBJ2-3, with 8 bases matching TRBD2. The CDR3 is 18 amino acids. Unmatched junction bases numbered 13, after V lost 2 bases and J lost 2 bases. CDR1 and CDR2 (germline): SGDLS, YYNGEE. As DNA, the CDR3 is TGTGCCAGCAGCGTCACCATCCGCCCGGGACTAGACACAGATACGCAGTATTTT. Translation: CASSVTIRPGLDTDTQYF. The whole variable domain, filled in from reference TRBV9 and TRBJ2-3, reads DSGVTQTPKHLITATGQRVTLRCSPRSGDLSVYWYQQSLDQGLQFLIQYYNGEERAKGNILERFSAQQFPDLHSELNLSSLELGDSALYFCASSVTIRPGLDTDTQYFGPGTRLTVL.

This clone is a singleton in its sample. The rearrangement uses TRBV2 and TRBJ2-7; 9 bases are a match to TRBD2. CDR1 is SNHLY and CDR2 is FYNNEI in the germline V gene. V lost 6 bases to trimming and J lost 5 bases; unmatched junction nucleotides: 14. The CDR3 consists of 16 residues. The CDR3 DNA sequence: TGTGCCAGCAGGAGGACTAGCGACTACCTCTGGGACGAGCAGTACTTC. Translation gives CASRRTSDYLWDEQYF.

The V call is TRBV6-5, the J call TRBJ2-7; 13 bases align to TRBD2. Per germline, CDR1 MNHEY and CDR2 SVGAGI. V gave up 2 bases and J gave up 5 bases; unmatched junction bases: 6. CDR3 size: 16 residues. The CDR3 DNA is TGTGCCAGCAGTTACGGACTAGCGGGAGTTCTGGACGAGCAGTACTTC. Protein sequence: CASSYGLAGVLDEQYF.